This T cell receptor (beta chain) stems from a study of beta chain features in type 1 diabetes. Study as a whole: The study examined some 110,000,000 sorted cells across all samples. Study-wide results and caveats: Among all four CD4+ subsets, Type 1 diabetes patients had TCRB CDR3s that were moderately but significantly shorter. TCRB repertoires of naive, central memory and Treg cells appeared more similar among patients than among healthy donors. Type 1 diabetes patients had fewer VDJ junction insertions and more deletions.

This CDR3 has 10 residues. The germline V gene has CDR1 SNHLY and CDR2 FYNNEI. Cells sorted by CD45RO/CCR7/CD25/CD127/CD95/CD27 comprised CD4+ naive, central memory, regulatory and stem cell-like memory cells. As to this clone: The antigen remains undetermined.

The study reverse transcribed the entire isolated RNA, so it sequenced expressed TCRB transcripts. TCRdb's table, derived via immunoSEQ multiplex PCR, lists solely in-frame clones and lacks some. The data show under 50,000 clones, 66% seen once. The chain is built from TRBV2 and TRBJ2-5; D gene unclear. The better agreement between TRBJ2-7 and the DNA end casts doubt on the J call. The sequencing input was Tregs from blood. This clonotype originated in a woman between 18 and 29 years old with type 1 diabetes. The CDR3: CASSVYEQYF. The CDR3 coding sequence is TGTGCCAGCAGTGTCTACGAGCAGTACTTC.